The 30 T cell receptor beta chains in this list originate from one sample, sequenced in a study of read filtering for tumor transcriptome and immune sequencing. From approximately 430 ng of RNA, a library with molecular barcoded alpha/delta and beta/gamma adaptors was made. TCRdb independently ran MiXCR on the reads; one entry per CDR3 protein. The sample has 40,000 or so distinct CDR3 sequences, about 11% seen once; the top ten hold about 38%. Material: a population of CD138-negative cells sorted from bone marrow. Source of these receptors: a donor aged 40 or older with multiple myeloma.

V gene TRBV6-2 or TRBV6-3 combines with J gene TRBJ1-1, with D hard to call. Germline loops: CDR1 MNHEY, CDR2 SVGEGT. V lost 7 bases, J lost 0 bases, and 15 bases lay in between. The CDR3 has 15 amino acids. CDR3 nucleotide sequence: TGTGCCAGCACCACCTTTAGGCTATTGAACACTGAAGCTTTCTTT. Translation gives CASTTFRLLNTEAFF.

This clonotype has only one observation. This clone may be a read error of a much larger clone one base away. V gene TRBV20-1 combines with J gene TRBJ2-2; 8 positions agree with TRBD1. J was trimmed by 5 bases and V by 6 bases; bases with no gene match: 5. Germline V gene data show CDR1 as DFQATT and CDR2 as SNEGSKA (reference sequence). This CDR3 is built from 13 residues. CDR3 DNA: TGCAGTGCAAACAGGGGGTGTACCGGGGAGCTGTTTTTT. Its protein product is CSANRGCTGELFF.

This clonotype was recorded at least ten times. The CDR3 DNA reads as TGTGCCAGCAGGAGGGACAGTAACTCCTACAATGAGCAGTTCTTC. It is translated as CASRRDSNSYNEQFF. This chain joins TRBV7-3 and TRBJ2-1; 7 nucleotides agree with TRBD1. The CDR3 loop spans 15 amino acids. V lost 6 bases, J lost 0 bases, and 5 bases stayed unmatched. From germline, CDR1 is SGHTA and CDR2 FQGTGA.

This clonotype was observed a few times. This sequence joins TRBV7-8 and TRBJ1-5, with D unclear. V was shortened by 8 bases and J by 8 bases, with 19 bases between the two germline ends. Germline loops: CDR1 SGHVS, CDR2 FQNEAQ. This CDR3 comprises 14 residues. Here the CDR3 DNA reads TGTGCCAGCGGTAATACGCCGGGAGGTGAGCCCCAGCATTTT. Translating gives CASGNTPGGEPQHF.

Points on this clonotype: A read error may be the cause here, since a much bigger clone is one base away. This chain links TRBV7-9 with TRBJ2-2; no reliable D call. CDR3 size: 13 residues. Germline loops: CDR1 SEHNR, CDR2 FQNEAQ (reference sequence). V was shortened by 8 bases and J by 7 bases, with 14 bases between the two germline ends. CDR3 nucleotides: TGTGCCAGCGGCCACGCCCTGGGCGGGGAGCTGTTTTTT. Encoded protein: CASGHALGGELFF.

The rearrangement links TRBV15 to TRBJ2-3, with D tentatively TRBD1 or TRBD2 (6 bases each). The CDR3 runs to 14 residues. Looked up from germline, CDR1 is LNHNV and CDR2 is YYDKDF (reference sequence). Trimming cost V 5 bases and J 2 bases, with 11 bases left between them. The CDR3 region is CATSGGGTTDTQYF. The CDR3 coding sequence is TGTGCCACCAGCGGAGGGGGGACCACAGATACGCAGTATTTT.

This clonotype was recorded many times. The rearrangement links TRBV28 to TRBJ2-7; the D gene is possibly TRBD1 (5 bases). The germline V gene encodes CDR1 MDHEN and CDR2 SYDVKM. V lost 2 bases and J 3 bases, leaving 14 bases between the germline ends. The CDR3 contains 15 residues. CDR3 nucleotides: TGTGCCAGCAGTTTAGGCCAGGGTATCCTCTACGAGCAGTACTTC. Translated: CASSLGQGILYEQYF.

This clonotype has ten or more counts. The rearrangement uses TRBV30 and TRBJ1-5; D may be TRBD1 (5 bases). Germline V gives CDR1 GTSNPN, CDR2 SVGIG (reference sequence). This CDR3 contains 15 residues. Deletions cut 0 bases from V and 1 base from J, with 10 bases between. Here the CDR3 DNA reads TGTGCCTGGAGTGTAAACTGGGGGAGCAATCAGCCCCAGCATTTT. Its translation: CAWSVNWGSNQPQHF.

This clonotype was seen repeatedly, ten times or more. The rearrangement links TRBV28 to TRBJ2-5; 13 positions agree with TRBD2. The V segment lost 6 bases and the J segment 6 bases; nucleotides outside the gene matches: 7. Germline-derived CDR1 and CDR2 are MDHEN and SYDVKM. There are 15 residues in the CDR3. This CDR3 reads CASSRGTSGAKTQYF. The CDR3 bases are TGTGCCAGCAGCCGTGGGACTAGCGGGGCGAAGACCCAGTACTTC.

With respect to this clonotype: Just one base apart from a much larger clone, this may be a read error. V and J are TRBV28 and TRBJ2-3; TRBD2 matches 7 bases. The CDR3 spans 15 residues. Germline V CDR1 and CDR2: MDHEN, SYDVKM. CDR3 in amino acids: CAGSSRDYRTDTQYF. The CDR3 nucleotides are TGTGCCGGCAGTTCCCGGGACTACCGCACAGATACGCAGTATTTT.

To note about this clonotype: A much more abundant neighbour one base away suggests this may be a read error. The chain joins TRBV12-3 or TRBV12-4 to TRBJ1-1; 8 nucleotides agree with TRBD1. CDR3 length: 16 residues. The CDR3 is CASSRWTGLMNTEALF. DNA for the CDR3: TGTGCCAGCAGCCGGTGGACAGGGCTTATGAACACTGAAGCTCTCTTT.

There are many counts of this clonotype. This sequence joins TRBV7-6 and TRBJ1-1; D may be TRBD1 (5 bases). Germline V CDR1 and CDR2: SGHVS, FNYEAQ. This CDR3 comprises 14 residues. Trimming took off 1 base at V and 6 bases at J, with 12 bases between the two ends. This chain's CDR3 is CASSLEVGGAEAFF. The CDR3 nucleotides are TGTGCCAGCAGCTTAGAGGTCGGGGGTGCTGAAGCTTTCTTT. Together with reference TRBV7-6 and TRBJ1-1, the CDR3 gives the full variable domain: GAGVSQSPRYKVTKRGQDVALRCDPISGHVSLYWYRQALGQGPEFLTYFNYEAQQDKSGLPNDRFSAERPEGSISTLTIQRTEQRDSAMYRCASSLEVGGAEAFFGQGTRLTVV.

This clonotype was counted ten times or more. The chain joins TRBV7-9 to TRBJ2-5, with D perhaps assigned TRBD1 or TRBD2 (5 bases each). The V gene lost 5 bases and the J gene lost 0 bases, with 10 bases spanning the gap. This CDR3 has 14 amino acids. Germline loops: CDR1 SEHNR, CDR2 FQNEAQ (reference sequence). CDR3 protein: CASSVGTDQETQYF. Here the CDR3 DNA reads TGTGCCAGCAGCGTAGGGACGGACCAAGAGACCCAGTACTTC.

This clonotype has more than one count but fewer than ten. As the CDR3 is not closed by the conserved phenylalanine or tryptophan, this likely results from a read error. V usage is TRBV28 and J usage is TRBJ1-1; possible D gene TRBD1, 6 bases. This CDR3 has 15 amino acids. The V gene lost 10 bases and the J gene lost 1 base, with 19 bases spanning the gap. Per germline, CDR1 MDHEN and CDR2 SYDVKM. The CDR3 nucleotides are TGTGCCACCCGAGGGGGAGGGGCGGGGAACACTGAAGCTTTCCTT. It specifies CATRGGGAGNTEAFL.

This clonotype appeared many times. The V call is TRBV6-4, the J call TRBJ2-1, with D possibly TRBD2 on 7 matching bases. Germline assignment: CDR1 MRHNA and CDR2 SNTAGT. The CDR3 has 15 residues. Trimming cost V 3 bases and J 4 bases, with 13 bases left between them. This chain's CDR3 is CASSESGGHYNEQFF. DNA of the CDR3: TGTGCCAGCAGTGAGTCGGGGGGCCATTACAATGAGCAGTTCTTC.

Many counts were recorded for this clonotype. The chain is built from TRBV29-1 and TRBJ2-1, with D tentatively TRBD1 (6 bases). This CDR3 comprises 17 residues. Trimming took 3 bases from V and 5 from J, leaving 23 bases between them. CDR1 is SQVTM, CDR2 ANQGSEA, per germline. CDR3 amino acids: CSVEGWWKTGKDNEQFF. The CDR3, as DNA: TGCAGCGTTGAGGGTTGGTGGAAAACAGGGAAAGACAATGAGCAGTTCTTC.

This clonotype was detected ten times or more. The chain recombines TRBV9 with TRBJ1-1; TRBD1 matches 8 bases. CDR1 and CDR2 (germline): SGDLS, YYNGEE. V lost 4 bases and J lost 1; bases outside the gene matches: 6. CDR3 length: 15 amino acids. CDR3 protein: CASSTGGYPNTEAFF. CDR3 DNA: TGTGCCAGCAGCACAGGGGGGTACCCGAACACTGAAGCTTTCTTT.

There are a few counts of this clonotype. This clone may be a read error of a much larger clone one base away. The CDR3 sequence: CASSLGVSARNGQFF. CDR3 coding DNA: TGTGCCAGCAGCTTAGGGGTATCTGCACGGAATGGGCAGTTCTTC. This chain uses TRBV7-2 with TRBJ2-1; D remains unclear. This CDR3 contains 15 residues. Looked up from germline, CDR1 is SGHTA and CDR2 is FQGNSA.

This clonotype was seen ten or more times. The CDR3 here is CASSLWVNEQFF. The CDR3 nucleotides are TGTGCCAGCAGCTTGTGGGTTAATGAGCAGTTCTTC. The genes are TRBV5-6 and TRBJ2-1; D unresolved. CDR3 length: 12 residues. V lost 1 base and J lost 7, with 6 bases in between. The germline V gene has CDR1 SGHDT and CDR2 YYEEEE.

As regards this clonotype: This is likely a read error, given that the CDR3 carries no conserved phenylalanine or tryptophan at its end. This chain joins TRBV30 and TRBJ1-1; D not certain. There are 13 residues in the CDR3. The germline V and J ends were trimmed by 2 bases and 2 bases, with 9 bases remaining between them. Germline values: CDR1 GTSNPN, CDR2 SVGIG (reference sequence). The CDR3 nucleotides are TGTGCCTGGAGTACGGACCTAAACACTGAAGCTTTCCTT. As protein: CAWSTDLNTEAFL.

The J gene is TRBJ2-1, the V gene TRBV7-3; 8 bases fit TRBD2. Germline assignment: CDR1 SGHTA and CDR2 FQGTGA. The CDR3 loop spans 15 amino acids. Germline trimming cut 4 bases from V and 4 bases from J; bases unmatched to any gene: 6. The CDR3 nucleotides read TGTGCCAGCAGCTCTCAGGCGGGGGGTTACAATGAGCAGTTCTTC. Encoded protein: CASSSQAGGYNEQFF.

This clonotype rates as medium-sized. The genes are TRBV5-5 and TRBJ2-1; D is ambiguous. This CDR3 comprises 12 residues. V was cut by 4 bases and J by 14 bases, with 16 bases left in between. Germline CDR1 SGHKS, CDR2 YYEKEE (reference sequence). The DNA of the CDR3 is TGTGCCAGCAGCACTGATGTAACGAGAGAGTTCTTC. Its translation: CASSTDVTREFF.

This clonotype showed up many times. The CDR3: CASSLYDLKTREDTQYF. The CDR3 DNA follows: TGTGCCAGCAGTTTATACGACTTGAAAACGAGAGAAGATACGCAGTATTTT. This chain uses TRBV6-2 or TRBV6-3 with TRBJ2-3; D is unresolved. CDR3 size: 17 residues. Germline V CDR1 and CDR2: MNHEY, SVGEGT. Trimming cost V 4 bases and J 5 bases, with 22 bases left between them.

This clonotype was seen repeatedly, ten times or more. This rearrangement joins TRBV4-1 to TRBJ1-5, with D perhaps TRBD1 (6 bases). This CDR3 is built from 13 residues. Germline V gene data show CDR1 as MGHRA and CDR2 as YSYEKL. The V gene lost 1 base and the J gene lost 9 bases, with 10 bases spanning the gap. The CDR3 reads CASSQVQGRPQHF. Here the CDR3 DNA reads TGCGCCAGCAGCCAAGTTCAGGGGCGGCCCCAGCATTTT.

Ten or more counts support this clonotype. The chain is built from TRBV4-1 and TRBJ2-3; a possible D gene is TRBD2 (5 bases). Germline CDR1 reads MGHRA; CDR2 reads YSYEKL. V gave up 4 bases and J gave up 5 bases, with 13 bases separating them. The CDR3 extends over 14 amino acids. The CDR3 here is CASSLTSVGDTQYF. CDR3 DNA sequence: TGCGCCAGCAGCCTTACTAGTGTTGGAGATACGCAGTATTTT.

The chain is built from TRBV30 and TRBJ2-5; D possibly uses TRBD1 or TRBD2 (6 bases each). CDR3 length: 15 residues. Germline lookup yields CDR1 GTSNPN and CDR2 SVGIG (reference sequence). V was clipped by 2 bases and J by 4 bases, with 17 bases between them. This CDR3 reads CAWSLQGRIRETQYF. The CDR3 DNA is TGTGCCTGGAGTCTGCAGGGGAGGATCAGAGAGACCCAGTACTTC. The full variable domain, in which reference TRBV30 and TRBJ2-5 provide the parts outside the CDR3, is SQTIHQWPATLVQPVGSPLSLECTVEGTSNPNLYWYRQAAGRGLQLLFYSVGIGQISSEVPQNLSASRPQDRQFILSSKKLLLSDSGFYLCAWSLQGRIRETQYFGPGTRLLVL.

The sample holds many counts of this clonotype. The chain carries TRBV29-1 and TRBJ2-1; 8 bases fit TRBD1. V shed 5 bases, J shed 2 bases, and the junction held 8 bases outside the gene matches. In germline, CDR1 is SQVTM, CDR2 ANQGSEA. CDR3 length: 15 residues. CDR3 in amino acids: CSVFGRQGTYNEQFF. CDR3 sequence (DNA): TGCAGCGTTTTCGGGAGACAGGGGACCTACAATGAGCAGTTCTTC.

This clonotype was observed a few times. This CDR3 is missing its conserved last phenylalanine or tryptophan, likely due to a read error. The V and J genes are TRBV5-4 and TRBJ2-3, with 10 bases fitting TRBD2. After removal of 4 bases from V and 1 base from J, the junction contained 3 bases not matched to a gene. CDR3 length: 15 amino acids. CDR1 and CDR2 from the germline V gene are SGHNT and YYREEE (reference sequence). The CDR3 spells CASSSTSGGTDTQYS. CDR3 nucleotide sequence: TGTGCCAGCAGCAGCACTAGCGGGGGCACAGATACGCAGTATTCT.

This clonotype was seen repeatedly, ten times or more. The V call is TRBV28, the J call TRBJ2-1, with 8 positions matching TRBD1. Germline values: CDR1 MDHEN, CDR2 SYDVKM. The trim removed 5 bases at V and 6 bases at J, leaving 9 bases unmatched. The CDR3 is made up of 15 amino acids. For the CDR3, the DNA is TGTGCCAGCAGTGACGACAGGGGCAGCGGCAATGAGCAGTTCTTC. Translating it yields CASSDDRGSGNEQFF.

This clonotype showed up many times. The gene calls are TRBV7-2 and TRBJ2-7; TRBD1 agrees at 8 bases. This CDR3 spans 15 amino acids. CDR1 SGHTA and CDR2 FQGNSA come from the germline V gene. V shed 2 bases and J 6 bases; nucleotides not matched to a gene: 9. The CDR3 nucleotides read TGTGCCAGCAGCTTACCCAGGGGGCCCCTAAGCGAGCAGTACTTC. Translated, it gives CASSLPRGPLSEQYF. Variable domain in full (rest from reference TRBV7-2 and TRBJ2-7): GAGVSQSPSNKVTEKGKDVELRCDPISGHTALYWYRQSLGQGLEFLIYFQGNSAPDKSGLPSDRFSAERTGGSVSTLTIQRTQQEDSAVYLCASSLPRGPLSEQYFGPGTRLTVT.